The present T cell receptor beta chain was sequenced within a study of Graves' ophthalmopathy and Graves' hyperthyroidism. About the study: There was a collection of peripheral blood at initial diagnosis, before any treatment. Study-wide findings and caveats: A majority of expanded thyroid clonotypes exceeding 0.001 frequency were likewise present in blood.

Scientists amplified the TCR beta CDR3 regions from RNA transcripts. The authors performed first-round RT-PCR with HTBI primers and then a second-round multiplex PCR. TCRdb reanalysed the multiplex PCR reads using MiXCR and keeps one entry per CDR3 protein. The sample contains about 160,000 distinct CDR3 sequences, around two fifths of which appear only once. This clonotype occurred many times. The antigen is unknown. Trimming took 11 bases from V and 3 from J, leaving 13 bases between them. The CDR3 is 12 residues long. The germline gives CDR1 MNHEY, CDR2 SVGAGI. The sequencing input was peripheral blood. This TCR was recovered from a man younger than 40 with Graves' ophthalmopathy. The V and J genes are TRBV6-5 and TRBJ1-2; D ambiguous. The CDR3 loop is CAAGRPDYGYTF. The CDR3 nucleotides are TGTGCCGCCGGCCGGCCCGACTATGGCTACACCTTC.